The 13 T cell receptor beta chains below were found in one sample sequenced in a study of blood T cell repertoires in COVID-19. TCRdb's copy holds only in-frame clones and misses some; the assay was immunoSEQ multiplex PCR. The sample lists fewer than 250,000 clones; 85% were seen once. The sequenced sample consisted of peripheral blood. The receptors here all came from a woman in her sixties with active or convalescent COVID-19.

This rearrangement joins TRBV3-1 (or the pseudogene TRBV3-2) to TRBJ1-1, with 7 bases aligning to TRBD1. The CDR3 is made up of 13 amino acids. V lost 5 bases to trimming and J lost 4 bases; unmatched junction nucleotides: 4. CDR1 and CDR2 (germline): LGHDT, YNNKEL (reference sequence). In nucleotides, the CDR3 is TGTGCCAGCAGCACAGGGACAGTCACTGAAGCTTTCTTT. It translates to CASSTGTVTEAFF.

The J gene is TRBJ2-3, the V gene TRBV15, with 9 bases identical to TRBD2. This CDR3 has 17 amino acids. V lost 0 bases and J lost 5; bases outside the gene matches: 9. Germline assignment: CDR1 LNHNV and CDR2 YYDKDF (reference sequence). The CDR3 loop reads CATSRELAGEFGDTQYF. DNA of the CDR3: TGTGCCACCAGCAGAGAGTTAGCGGGAGAGTTCGGAGATACGCAGTATTTT.

The chain couples TRBV5-1 to TRBJ2-1; 8 bases line up with TRBD2. This CDR3 contains 15 residues. Germline V gene lookup returns CDR1 SGHRS and CDR2 YFSETQ. V trimming: 2 bases; J trimming: 7 bases; junction bases outside the gene matches: 8. Here the CDR3 DNA reads TGCGCCAGCAGCTTACGGGGGGGAACCTTAAATGAGCAGTTCTTC. Its protein product is CASSLRGGTLNEQFF.

This clone has just one count. For the CDR3, the DNA is TGTGCCAGCAGCCGACGACGCGGGGAGGTCAGAGGCTACACCTTC. Translating it yields CASSRRRGEVRGYTF. The rearrangement uses TRBV6-5 and TRBJ1-2; D remains ambiguous. Germline CDR1 and CDR2: MNHEY and SVGAGI. The V end was cut by 6 bases, the J end by 8 bases, with 22 bases between. The CDR3 has 15 amino acids.

CDR3 sequence (DNA): TGTGCCATACGGGAACAGGACAGCCAACCACCCCTCCACTTT. Amino acid sequence: CAIREQDSQPPLHF. V usage is TRBV10-3 and J usage is TRBJ1-6; a weak D match, TRBD1 (6 bases). CDR1 is ENHRY and CDR2 is SYGVKD in the germline V gene. This CDR3 region has 14 residues. Deletions cut 9 bases from V and 11 bases from J, with 20 bases between.

The J gene is TRBJ1-2, the V gene TRBV3-1 (or the pseudogene TRBV3-2); the match to TRBD1 covers 7 bases. This CDR3 is built from 13 residues. J gave up 4 bases and V 6 bases, and 5 bases lay outside the gene matches. Germline assignment: CDR1 LGHDT and CDR2 YNNKEL (reference sequence). The CDR3 DNA follows: TGTGCCAGCAGGCGACAGGGACCCTATGGCTACACCTTC. This translates into CASRRQGPYGYTF.

The chain uses TRBV7-2 and TRBJ1-5; D is unresolved. The CDR3 is 16 amino acids. The germline CDR1 and CDR2 sequences are SGHTA and FQGNSA. Trimming took 1 base from V and 2 from J, leaving 12 bases between them. The CDR3 nucleotides read TGTGCCAGCAGCTTAGTGTTGTCCCTTGGCAATCAGCCCCAGCATTTT. This encodes CASSLVLSLGNQPQHF. Full variable domain (rest looked up from reference TRBV7-2 and TRBJ1-5): GAGVSQSPSNKVTEKGKDVELRCDPISGHTALYWYRQSLGQGLEFLIYFQGNSAPDKSGLPSDRFSAERTGGSVSTLTIQRTQQEDSAVYLCASSLVLSLGNQPQHFGDGTRLSIL.

J is TRBJ2-1 and V is TRBV19; TRBD2 matches 14 bases. Germline CDR1 reads LNHDA; CDR2 reads SQIVND (reference sequence). The V gene end was trimmed by 4 bases and the J gene end by 7 bases; junction bases not matched to a gene: 6. There are 16 residues in the CDR3. The CDR3 here is CASSNRLAGGMNEQFF. The CDR3 DNA is TGTGCCAGTAGTAACCGACTAGCGGGGGGGATGAATGAGCAGTTCTTC.

The chain has TRBV2 and TRBJ1-2, with 7 bases aligning to TRBD1. J gave up 4 bases and V 2 bases, and 10 bases lay outside the gene matches. The germline gives CDR1 SNHLY, CDR2 FYNNEI. The CDR3 contains 16 residues. CDR3 protein: CASSERGYRGTYGYTF. The CDR3 DNA sequence: TGTGCCAGCAGTGAACGGGGGTACAGGGGCACCTATGGCTACACCTTC.

CDR3 bases: TGTGCCAGCAGTTCACCGGGACTTGGGGTGGAGACCCAGTACTTC. Residues: CASSSPGLGVETQYF. The J gene is TRBJ2-5, the V gene TRBV5-5; weak D call: TRBD2 (6 bases). This CDR3 region has 15 residues. V lost 5 bases and J lost 5, with 19 bases in between. Looked up from germline, CDR1 is SGHKS and CDR2 is YYEKEE (reference sequence).

CDR3 protein: CASSIARTGNEKLFF. In nucleotides, the CDR3 is TGTGCCAGTAGTATAGCCCGGACAGGGAATGAAAAACTGTTTTTT. The chain has TRBV19 and TRBJ1-4; 8 bases fit TRBD1. Germline V gene lookup returns CDR1 LNHDA and CDR2 SQIVND (reference sequence). The CDR3 is made up of 15 amino acids. V lost 1 base, J lost 5 bases, and 3 bases stayed unmatched.

The CDR3 sequence is CASSLTVTYEQYF. In DNA form, the CDR3 reads TGTGCCAGCAGCTTGACAGTTACCTACGAGCAGTACTTC. The rearrangement links TRBV7-2 to TRBJ2-7; D possibly corresponds to TRBD1 (5 bases). The CDR3 extends over 13 amino acids. V lost 3 bases and J 2 bases, leaving 8 bases between the germline ends. Germline V gene lookup returns CDR1 SGHTA and CDR2 FQGNSA.

This clone showed up just once. The chain joins TRBV11-2 to TRBJ2-1; tentatively, D is TRBD2 (7 bases). The V end lost 0 bases, the J end lost 12 bases, and 15 bases lay between the germline ends. CDR1 and CDR2 (germline): SGHAT, FQNNGV. The CDR3 consists of 14 residues. DNA for the CDR3: TGTGCCAGCAGCTTAGACGGGTCGGGGGGCCCGCAGTTCTTC. This sequence encodes CASSLDGSGGPQFF. Filled out from reference TRBV11-2 and TRBJ2-1, the complete variable domain reads EAGVAQSPRYKIIEKRQSVAFWCNPISGHATLYWYQQILGQGPKLLIQFQNNGVVDDSQLPKDRFSAERLKGVDSTLKIQPAKLEDSAVYLCASSLDGSGGPQFFGPGTRLTVL.